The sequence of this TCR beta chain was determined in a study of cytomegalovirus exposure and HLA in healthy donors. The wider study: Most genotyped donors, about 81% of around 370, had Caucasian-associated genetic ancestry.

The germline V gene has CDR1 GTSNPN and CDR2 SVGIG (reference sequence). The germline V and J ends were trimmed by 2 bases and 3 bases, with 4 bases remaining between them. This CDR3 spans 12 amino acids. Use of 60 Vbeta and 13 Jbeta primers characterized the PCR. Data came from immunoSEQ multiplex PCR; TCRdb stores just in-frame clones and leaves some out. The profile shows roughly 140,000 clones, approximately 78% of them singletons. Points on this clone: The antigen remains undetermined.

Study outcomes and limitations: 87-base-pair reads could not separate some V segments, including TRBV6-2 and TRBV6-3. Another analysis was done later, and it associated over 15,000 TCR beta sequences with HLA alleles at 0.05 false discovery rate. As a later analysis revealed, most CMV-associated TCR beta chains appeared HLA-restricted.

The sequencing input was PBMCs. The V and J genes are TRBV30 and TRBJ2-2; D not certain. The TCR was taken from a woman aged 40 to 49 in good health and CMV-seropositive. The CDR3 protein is CAWSPYTGELFF. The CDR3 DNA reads TGTGCCTGGAGTCCATACACCGGGGAGCTGTTTTTT.